These 32 T cell receptor beta chains share one sample of origin, sequenced in a study of Graves' ophthalmopathy and Graves' hyperthyroidism. RNA transcripts were the source from which TCR beta CDR3 regions were amplified. The workflow started with a first-round RT-PCR run with HTBI primers and then moved on to a second-round multiplex PCR. One entry per CDR3 protein, called by TCRdb with MiXCR from the multiplex PCR reads. The sample lists hundreds of thousands of distinct CDR3 sequences; 22% were seen once. Sequencing input: peripheral blood. The receptors were sampled from a woman aged 18-29 years with stable Graves' hyperthyroidism. Some clones in this sample may be carry-over from other donors' samples.

This clonotype was seen once. The chain couples TRBV12-3 or TRBV12-4 to TRBJ1-1; D might be TRBD1 (5 bases). CDR3 length: 13 amino acids. V lost 8 bases, J lost 5 bases, and 15 bases lay in between. The CDR3 bases are TGTGCCAGCGGTAACCTTGGGGGGACTGAAGCTTTCTTT. It encodes CASGNLGGTEAFF.

This clonotype appeared a few times. A much larger clone sits a single nucleotide away, making a read error possible. The gene calls are TRBV12-3 or TRBV12-4 and TRBJ2-5, with D possibly called TRBD1 or TRBD2 (5 bases each). The CDR3 is 13 residues long. Trimming stripped 7 bases from V and 1 base from J, with 10 bases between. CDR3 coding DNA: TGTGCCAGCACCCCGGGGACCCAAGAGACCCAGTACTTC. Translation gives CASTPGTQETQYF.

Many counts were recorded for this clonotype. CDR3 residues: CAWKASGNTIYF. The CDR3 DNA follows: TGTGCCTGGAAGGCCAGCGGAAACACCATATATTTT. The chain carries TRBV30 and TRBJ1-3; D gene ambiguous. Trimming took 4 bases from V and 4 from J, leaving 8 bases between them. CDR1 GTSNPN and CDR2 SVGIG come from the germline V gene (reference sequence). This CDR3 has 12 residues.

This clonotype was found many times. V is TRBV6-5 and J is TRBJ1-5; D call uncertain. Germline CDR1 is MNHEY and CDR2 is SVGAGI. The V end lost 2 bases, the J end lost 7 bases, and 12 bases lay between the germline ends. The CDR3 runs 14 residues. CDR3 nucleotides: TGTGCCAGCAGTTACCAAGGGTCGGAACAGCCCCAGCATTTT. Protein: CASSYQGSEQPQHF.

This clonotype was found many times. V usage is TRBV19 and J usage is TRBJ1-5, with D maybe TRBD1 (6 bases). Germline V lookup: CDR1 LNHDA, CDR2 SQIVND (reference sequence). The V gene lost 5 bases and the J gene lost 4 bases, with 15 bases spanning the gap. The CDR3 runs to 15 residues. CDR3 region: CASSPRDKGNQPQHF. The DNA for the CDR3 is TGTGCCAGTAGTCCTCGGGACAAGGGAAATCAGCCCCAGCATTTT.

V gene TRBV28 combines with J gene TRBJ1-2, with D perhaps matching TRBD1 (5 bases). Germline loops: CDR1 MDHEN, CDR2 SYDVKM. The CDR3 length is 15 residues. V was trimmed by 8 bases and J by 8 bases, leaving 24 bases between them. CDR3 residues: CASGAVGGGPGGYTF. CDR3 DNA sequence: TGTGCCAGCGGCGCAGTGGGGGGGGGACCGGGCGGCTACACCTTC.

The CDR3 nucleotides read TGTGCCAGCAGTCCCTCGAGGGTAGGGGGCATTCAGTACTTC. Encoded protein: CASSPSRVGGIQYF. This chain connects TRBV27 to TRBJ2-4, with TRBD1 as a possible D gene (6 bases). The germline gives CDR1 MNHEY, CDR2 SMNVEV (reference sequence). V was pared by 5 bases and J by 9 bases, with 17 bases between. The CDR3 runs 14 residues.

Ten or more counts support this clonotype. CDR3 protein: CASSLTTELGRTSYEQYF. CDR3 sequence (DNA): TGTGCCAGCAGCTTGACCACGGAGCTGGGACGGACCTCCTACGAGCAGTACTTC. The chain has TRBV5-6 and TRBJ2-7; D is tentatively TRBD1 or TRBD2 (5 bases each). The V end lost 1 base, the J end lost 0 bases, and 20 bases lay between the germline ends. The CDR3 has 18 residues. The germline CDR1 and CDR2 sequences are SGHDT and YYEEEE.

This clonotype was seen at least ten times. The V gene is TRBV20-1, the J gene TRBJ2-7; D is perhaps TRBD1 (6 bases). Germline lookup yields CDR1 DFQATT and CDR2 SNEGSKA (reference sequence). There are 14 residues in the CDR3. Deletions cut 0 bases from V and 2 bases from J, with 11 bases between. CDR3 protein: CSAREPGHPYEQYF. The CDR3 DNA reads as TGCAGTGCTAGAGAACCGGGACACCCCTACGAGCAGTACTTC.

The chain has TRBV6-1 and TRBJ1-5; no clear D. This CDR3 contains 15 residues. The V end lost 6 bases, the J end lost 5 bases, and 17 bases lay between the germline ends. In germline, CDR1 is MNHNS, CDR2 SASEGT. The chain's CDR3 is CASSPAGGLDQPQHF. Written as DNA, the CDR3 is TGTGCCAGCAGCCCGGCGGGAGGGCTTGATCAGCCCCAGCATTTT.

This clonotype was observed at least ten times. The V call is TRBV6-4, the J call TRBJ2-2; 8 bases are a match to TRBD1. This CDR3 contains 14 residues. Per germline, CDR1 MRHNA and CDR2 SNTAGT. V lost 6 bases to trimming and J lost 6 bases; unmatched junction nucleotides: 6. The CDR3 DNA reads as TGTGCCAGCAGACAGGGACAGGCGGCCGGGGAGCTGTTTTTT. Translation: CASRQGQAAGELFF.

This clonotype appeared many times. The rearrangement links TRBV13 to TRBJ1-2; the D is unclear. The CDR3 length is 15 residues. V gave up 6 bases and J gave up 8 bases, with 22 bases separating them. Germline V gene lookup returns CDR1 PRHDT and CDR2 FYEKMQ (reference sequence). The CDR3 DNA follows: TGTGCCAGCAGAGGAGTGGTCCAACCGGGAGAAGGCTACACCTTC. Its protein product is CASRGVVQPGEGYTF. Combining the CDR3 with reference TRBV13 and TRBJ1-2 gives the whole variable domain AAGVIQSPRHLIKEKRETATLKCYPIPRHDTVYWYQQGPGQDPQFLISFYEKMQSDKGSIPDRFSAQQFSDYHSELNMSSLELGDSALYFCASRGVVQPGEGYTFGSGTRLTVV.

This clonotype has a count of ten or more. J is TRBJ1-1 and V is TRBV20-1, with D maybe TRBD1 (5 bases). Germline CDR1 reads DFQATT; CDR2 reads SNEGSKA (reference sequence). The CDR3 contains 12 residues. V was clipped by 0 bases and J by 8 bases, with 10 bases between them. The CDR3 is CSAREGAGEAFF. Here the CDR3 DNA reads TGCAGTGCTAGAGAAGGGGCAGGGGAAGCTTTCTTT.

This clonotype was detected ten times or more. The chain uses TRBV6-1 and TRBJ2-7; D is ambiguous. Looked up from germline, CDR1 is MNHNS and CDR2 is SASEGT. Between the trimmed V and J ends, which lost 8 bases and 0 bases, there was a span of 11 bases. This CDR3 spans 13 amino acids. This CDR3 reads CASSSFLSYEQYF. The CDR3 coding sequence is TGTGCCAGCTCCAGCTTTCTCTCCTACGAGCAGTACTTC.

This clonotype was detected only once. The chain is built from TRBV30 and TRBJ2-7; D not resolved. The CDR3 runs 13 residues. The germline V gene encodes CDR1 GTSNPN and CDR2 SVGIG (reference sequence). V was shortened by 2 bases and J by 6 bases, with 14 bases between the two germline ends. CDR3 region: CAWSIGSPGEQYF. In DNA, the CDR3 is TGTGCCTGGAGTATCGGATCCCCTGGCGAGCAGTACTTC.

Of note for this clonotype: A much larger clone sits a single nucleotide away, making a read error possible. This chain uses TRBV20-1 with TRBJ2-5; D uncertain. CDR1 and CDR2 from the germline V gene are DFQATT and SNEGSKA (reference sequence). This CDR3 comprises 12 residues. The CDR3 nucleotides read TGCAGTGCCCCGGGCCTCCAAGAGACCAAGTACTTC. Translated, it gives CSAPGLQETKYF.

This clonotype was seen only a few times. Given a much more abundant clone one base away, this may be a read error. The rearrangement uses TRBV6-1 and TRBJ2-5; D may be TRBD1 (6 bases). Germline CDR1 and CDR2: MNHNS and SASEGT. The length of the CDR3 is 14 residues. This CDR3 is CASRDRNRQETKYF. CDR3 coding DNA: TGTGCCAGCAGGGACAGAAACCGCCAAGAGACCAAGTACTTC.

Only one count was recorded for this clonotype. The chain links TRBV30 to TRBJ1-1; the D is unclear. The CDR3 consists of 12 residues. Germline V gene sequence: CDR1 GTSNPN, CDR2 SVGIG (reference sequence). Trimming pared 4 bases from V and 7 bases from J, leaving 13 bases between. The CDR3 sequence is CAWKGGSYEAFF. The CDR3 nucleotides read TGTGCCTGGAAGGGAGGGAGTTATGAAGCTTTCTTT.

The rearrangement links TRBV5-1 to TRBJ1-1, with D unresolved. Germline CDR1 and CDR2: SGHRS and YFSETQ. The CDR3 length is 13 residues. Trimming took off 4 bases at V and 2 bases at J, with 9 bases between the two ends. The CDR3 sequence is CASSMDENTEAFF. For the CDR3, the DNA is TGCGCCAGCAGCATGGACGAAAACACTGAAGCTTTCTTT.

The gene calls are TRBV6-5 and TRBJ1-6, with TRBD1 identical over 9 bases. V was pared by 5 bases and J by 7 bases, with 6 bases of the junction left unmatched. CDR1 and CDR2 (germline): MNHEY, SVGAGI. The CDR3 has 15 residues. The CDR3 loop is CASSHDRGWNSPLHF. As DNA, the CDR3 is TGTGCCAGCAGTCACGACAGGGGGTGGAATTCACCCCTCCACTTT.

This clonotype was counted many times. The chain combines TRBV7-2 with TRBJ2-5, with 12 bases identical to TRBD1. V trimming: 5 bases; J trimming: 4 bases; junction bases outside the gene matches: 5. The CDR3 contains 15 residues. Per the germline V gene, CDR1 is SGHTA and CDR2 is FQGNSA. CDR3 coding DNA: TGTGCCAGCAGCCGACCGGGACAGGGGGCAGAGACCCAGTACTTC. It is translated as CASSRPGQGAETQYF.

This clonotype was recorded at least ten times. The chain employs TRBV6-4 and TRBJ1-2, with D possibly TRBD1 on 5 matching bases. Per the germline V gene, CDR1 is MRHNA and CDR2 is SNTAGT. CDR3 length: 12 amino acids. Deletions cut 0 bases from V and 13 bases from J, with 12 bases between. The chain's CDR3 is CASSDSRQRVTF. The CDR3, as DNA: TGTGCCAGCAGTGACTCGCGACAGCGGGTCACCTTC.

This clonotype has a count of ten or more. CDR3 in DNA: TGTGCCAGCACAACGACCGGGACAGGGAAACCCGAGCAGTACTTC. Translated, it gives CASTTTGTGKPEQYF. The chain couples TRBV28 to TRBJ2-7, with 9 bases aligning to TRBD1. This CDR3 comprises 15 residues. J lost 6 bases, V lost 7 bases, and 13 bases had no gene match. The germline V gene has CDR1 MDHEN and CDR2 SYDVKM.

Note on this clonotype: Germline is not matched at one junction end, which may reflect a read error. The gene calls are TRBV5-5 and TRBJ2-7; D remains ambiguous. This CDR3 has 15 amino acids. Germline V gives CDR1 SGHKS, CDR2 YYEKEE (reference sequence). CDR3 in DNA: TGTGCCAGCAGCTTACGAGAGAGGCCCCACTTCGAGCACTACTTC. Translated, it gives CASSLRERPHFEHYF.

This clonotype has a count of ten or more. This chain connects TRBV20-1 to TRBJ1-2; D is ambiguous. CDR1 DFQATT and CDR2 SNEGSKA come from the germline V gene (reference sequence). Trimming pared 4 bases from V and 5 bases from J, leaving 14 bases between. The CDR3 totals 13 residues. This CDR3 is CSATLGFGYGYTF. In DNA form, the CDR3 reads TGCAGTGCTACCCTCGGGTTTGGGTATGGCTACACCTTC.

The V gene is TRBV6-1, the J gene TRBJ2-1, with D unresolved. Germline assignment: CDR1 MNHNS and CDR2 SASEGT. The ends were cut back, 6 bases at V and 5 bases at J, with 11 bases in the middle. The CDR3 runs to 13 residues. As DNA, the CDR3 is TGTGCCAGCAGCAAGGACGAGAACAATGAGCAGTTCTTC. It encodes CASSKDENNEQFF.

Ten or more counts support this clonotype. This chain links TRBV28 with TRBJ2-6; TRBD1 agrees at 7 bases. CDR1 is MDHEN, CDR2 SYDVKM, per germline. The CDR3 consists of 15 residues. J lost 2 bases, V lost 7 bases, and 5 bases had no gene match. The CDR3 loop reads CASKIQGTGANVLTF. The CDR3 DNA reads TGTGCCAGCAAAATACAGGGGACTGGGGCCAACGTCCTGACTTTC.

This clonotype was seen repeatedly, ten times or more. A much larger clone differs from this one at a single base, so this may be a read error. The V gene is TRBV28, the J gene TRBJ2-7; a weak D match, TRBD1 (6 bases). Trimming pared 4 bases from V and 0 bases from J, leaving 7 bases between. Germline CDR1 and CDR2: MDHEN and SYDVKM. This CDR3 is 13 amino acids long. CDR3 nucleotides: TGTGCCAGCAGTTGGGGACACTCCTACGAGCAGTACTTC. Amino acid sequence: CASSWGHSYEQYF.

This clonotype was recorded at least ten times. This chain joins TRBV20-1 and TRBJ2-2; D remains ambiguous. Germline CDR1 is DFQATT and CDR2 is SNEGSKA (reference sequence). The CDR3 totals 13 residues. Trimming stripped 6 bases from V and 1 base from J, with 9 bases between. CDR3 sequence reads: CSALPQNTGELFF. CDR3 nucleotides: TGCAGTGCCCTCCCTCAGAACACCGGGGAGCTGTTTTTT.

This clonotype was found many times. V usage is TRBV7-9 and J usage is TRBJ2-7, with 7 bases matching TRBD1. Germline V gives CDR1 SEHNR, CDR2 FQNEAQ (reference sequence). The CDR3 spans 12 residues. V shed 8 bases and J 2 bases; nucleotides not matched to a gene: 3. The CDR3 DNA sequence: TGTGCCAGCGAAACAGGGGCCTACGAGCAGTACTTC. Translated: CASETGAYEQYF. The whole variable domain, remainder taken from reference TRBV7-9 and TRBJ2-7, is DTGVSQNPRHKITKRGQNVTFRCDPISEHNRLYWYRQTLGQGPEFLTYFQNEAQLEKSRLLSDRFSAERPKGSFSTLEIQRTEQGDSAMYLCASETGAYEQYFGPGTRLTVT.

The rearrangement uses TRBV14 and TRBJ2-7; D perhaps matches TRBD1 (6 bases). V dropped 5 bases and J dropped 3 bases, with 14 bases sitting between them. CDR1 and CDR2 (germline): SGHDN, FVKESK. This CDR3 is 14 amino acids long. This chain's CDR3 is CASSARGHHYEQYF. The CDR3 DNA is TGTGCCAGCAGCGCCCGGGGACACCACTACGAGCAGTACTTC.

This clonotype showed up just a few times. The rearrangement joins TRBV30 to TRBJ1-1, with D perhaps matching TRBD1 (5 bases). This CDR3 contains 15 residues. Per germline, CDR1 GTSNPN and CDR2 SVGIG (reference sequence). The V end lost 1 base, the J end lost 1 base, and 13 bases lay between the germline ends. The CDR3 loop reads CAWSAPDIWNTEAFF. The CDR3 nucleotides read TGTGCCTGGAGTGCCCCGGACATTTGGAACACTGAAGCTTTCTTT.